Listed here are 32 T cell receptor beta chains from one sample, sequenced in a study of beta chain features in type 1 diabetes. The sequenced template was cDNA made from the entire isolated RNA. Only in-frame clones appear in the TCRdb table, and some are missing; sequencing was by immunoSEQ multiplex PCR. The table has 60,000 or so clones, approximately 59% seen once. Sequencing input: Tregs from blood. The source of these receptors is a woman younger than 35 in good health.

The CDR3 reads CASSPPGGTGELFF. DNA of the CDR3: TGTGCCAGCTCACCACCGGGAGGTACTGGGGAGCTGTTTTTT. The rearrangement joins TRBV18 to TRBJ2-2, with a weak D call TRBD2 (6 bases). CDR1 is KGHSH and CDR2 is LQKENI in the germline V gene. Trimming shortened V by 0 bases and J by 8 bases, and 10 bases separated the two germline ends. The CDR3 is 14 amino acids. The whole variable domain, filled in from reference TRBV18 and TRBJ2-2, reads NAGVMQNPRHLVRRRGQEARLRCSPMKGHSHVYWYRQLPEEGLKFMVYLQKENIIDESGMPKERFSAEFPKEGPSILRIQQVVRGDSAAYFCASSPPGGTGELFFGEGSRLTVL.

The chain employs TRBV5-1 and TRBJ2-2, with 10 bases matching TRBD1. The ends lost 6 bases at V and 7 bases at J; junction bases unmatched: 9. This CDR3 has 15 amino acids. The V gene's germline CDR1 is SGHRS and CDR2 YFSETQ. CDR3 bases: TGCGCCAGCACCGCCGGGACAGGGGTAGGCGGGGAGCTGTTTTTT. It translates to CASTAGTGVGGELFF. Full variable domain (remainder filled in from reference TRBV5-1 and TRBJ2-2): KAGVTQTPRYLIKTRGQQVTLSCSPISGHRSVSWYQQTPGQGLQFLFEYFSETQRNKGNFPGRFSGRQFSNSRSEMNVSTLELGDSALYLCASTAGTGVGGELFFGEGSRLTVL.

The genes are TRBV6-5 and TRBJ1-3; D not resolved. Trimming left V 5 bases short and J 7 bases short, with 12 bases between. Germline CDR1 MNHEY, CDR2 SVGAGI. The CDR3 extends over 13 amino acids. CDR3 amino acids: CASSARFLNTIYF. In nucleotides, the CDR3 is TGTGCCAGCAGTGCGAGGTTCCTCAACACCATATATTTT.

This clone has more than one count but fewer than ten. Here the CDR3 reads CASSPTNRELNTEAFF. In DNA form, the CDR3 reads TGTGCCAGCTCCCCGACGAACAGGGAACTGAACACTGAAGCTTTCTTT. The rearrangement joins TRBV18 to TRBJ1-1; a weak D match, TRBD1 (6 bases). The CDR3 totals 16 residues. The germline V and J ends were trimmed by 6 bases and 0 bases, with 17 bases remaining between them. Germline values: CDR1 KGHSH, CDR2 LQKENI. The full variable domain, with the rest looked up from reference TRBV18 and TRBJ1-1, is NAGVMQNPRHLVRRRGQEARLRCSPMKGHSHVYWYRQLPEEGLKFMVYLQKENIIDESGMPKERFSAEFPKEGPSILRIQQVVRGDSAAYFCASSPTNRELNTEAFFGQGTRLTVV.

This clone was recorded a few times. The CDR3 DNA follows: TGCGCCAGCAGCCAAGATCTTCACAGGGAAGCCAAAAACATTCAGTACTTC. Translated, it gives CASSQDLHREAKNIQYF. J is TRBJ2-4 and V is TRBV4-1, with D possibly being TRBD1 (6 bases). CDR1 and CDR2 from the germline V gene are MGHRA and YSYEKL. The CDR3 is 17 amino acids. V lost 0 bases and J lost 0, with 12 bases in between.

This clone has only one observation. CDR3: CASSQDPGTGRNSPLHF. As DNA, the CDR3 is TGCGCCAGCAGCCAGGACCCGGGGACAGGGCGAAATTCACCCCTCCACTTT. The chain couples TRBV4-1 to TRBJ1-6; 9 bases are shared with TRBD1. Germline trimming cut 3 bases from V and 7 bases from J; bases unmatched to any gene: 10. From germline, CDR1 is MGHRA and CDR2 YSYEKL. The CDR3 spans 17 residues.

J is TRBJ1-6 and V is TRBV18, with D perhaps TRBD1 (5 bases). Germline CDR1 reads KGHSH; CDR2 reads LQKENI. The CDR3 is made up of 15 amino acids. Trimming removed 2 bases at V and 0 bases at J, with 5 bases between. For the CDR3, the DNA is TGTGCCAGCTCACCAGACAGCTCCTATAATTCACCCCTCCACTTT. It specifies CASSPDSSYNSPLHF.

This clone was seen a few times. The chain carries TRBV10-3 and TRBJ1-2; tentatively, D is TRBD1 (6 bases). Germline lookup yields CDR1 ENHRY and CDR2 SYGVKD. The CDR3 spans 13 residues. The ends were cut back, 3 bases at V and 5 bases at J, with 10 bases in the middle. CDR3 in DNA: TGTGCCATCAGTGATGACAGGAATTATGGCTACACCTTC. Translated: CAISDDRNYGYTF.

Notes on this clone: A single base separates this from a much larger clone, so it may be a read error. The chain links TRBV30 to TRBJ1-2, with D unresolved. Per the germline V gene, CDR1 is GTSNPN and CDR2 is SVGIG (reference sequence). The CDR3 loop spans 12 amino acids. The CDR3 nucleotides are TGTGCCCGGAGTGGCGCGTCGTGGGGCTACACCTTC. It is translated as CARSGASWGYTF.

The gene calls are TRBV30 and TRBJ2-1; 14 nucleotides match TRBD2. Per the germline V gene, CDR1 is GTSNPN and CDR2 is SVGIG (reference sequence). This CDR3 spans 20 amino acids. With V trimmed by 0 bases and J by 9 bases, 19 bases remained unmatched. The CDR3: CAWSVYRFGLAGGILGEQFF. CDR3 nucleotides: TGTGCCTGGAGTGTATATCGGTTTGGACTAGCGGGAGGAATCTTGGGTGAGCAGTTCTTC.

The rearrangement joins TRBV7-3 to TRBJ2-5; TRBD2 might be the D (7 bases). V dropped 5 bases and J dropped 4 bases, with 17 bases sitting between them. Germline V CDR1 and CDR2: SGHTA, FQGTGA. The CDR3 runs 15 residues. The CDR3 nucleotides are TGTGCCAGCAGCCCAAGGAGGGGAGGGGGAGAGACCCAGTACTTC. Translation: CASSPRRGGGETQYF.

The gene calls are TRBV4-1 and TRBJ1-3; D possibly corresponds to TRBD1 (6 bases). Germline CDR1 reads MGHRA; CDR2 reads YSYEKL. The CDR3 loop spans 15 amino acids. V was shortened by 0 bases and J by 0 bases, with 6 bases between the two germline ends. CDR3 in amino acids: CASSQEGHSGNTIYF. The CDR3 nucleotides read TGCGCCAGCAGCCAAGAGGGACACTCTGGAAACACCATATATTTT.

The chain combines TRBV6-5 with TRBJ2-3, with 10 bases identical to TRBD1. V dropped 4 bases and J dropped 5; count of bases not matched to a gene: 3. Germline V gene lookup returns CDR1 MNHEY and CDR2 SVGAGI. The CDR3 is 14 residues long. CDR3 residues: CASSFRTGGDTQYF. The CDR3 DNA reads as TGTGCCAGCAGTTTCCGGACAGGGGGAGATACGCAGTATTTT.

The J gene is TRBJ2-5, the V gene TRBV5-1; 7 nucleotides align to TRBD2. V trimming: 4 bases; J trimming: 1 base; junction bases outside the gene matches: 4. Germline CDR1 reads SGHRS; CDR2 reads YFSETQ. There are 14 residues in the CDR3. The CDR3 DNA reads as TGCGCCAGCAGCCTAGCGGCCGGCCAAGAGACCCAGTACTTC. Translated, it gives CASSLAAGQETQYF.

V is TRBV2 and J is TRBJ1-5, with D perhaps TRBD1 (6 bases). Germline CDR1 and CDR2: SNHLY and FYNNEI. Trimming took off 4 bases at V and 0 bases at J, with 10 bases between the two ends. The CDR3 is 15 residues long. CDR3 coding DNA: TGTGCCAGCAGTGGGACAGTTGATAGCAATCAGCCCCAGCATTTT. Translating gives CASSGTVDSNQPQHF.

This clone was detected a few times. This chain's CDR3 is CASSLVSGDYEQYF. For the CDR3, the DNA is TGTGCCAGCAGTTTAGTTTCTGGAGACTACGAGCAGTACTTC. The V gene is TRBV27, the J gene TRBJ2-7; D unclear. V lost 2 bases, J lost 3 bases, and 11 bases lay in between. Germline CDR1 and CDR2: MNHEY and SMNVEV (reference sequence). The CDR3 is 14 residues long.

This clone was picked up one time. V usage is TRBV5-1 and J usage is TRBJ2-3; D is perhaps TRBD2 (6 bases). V was pared by 3 bases and J by 2 bases, with 10 bases between. The CDR3 totals 14 residues. Germline CDR1 reads SGHRS; CDR2 reads YFSETQ. DNA for the CDR3: TGCGCCAGCAGCTCGGGACTCTACACAGATACGCAGTATTTT. This gives the protein CASSSGLYTDTQYF. Using reference TRBV5-1 and TRBJ2-3 for the parts outside the CDR3, the full variable domain is KAGVTQTPRYLIKTRGQQVTLSCSPISGHRSVSWYQQTPGQGLQFLFEYFSETQRNKGNFPGRFSGRQFSNSRSEMNVSTLELGDSALYLCASSSGLYTDTQYFGPGTRLTVL.

The chain recombines TRBV30 with TRBJ2-7; 10 bases agree with TRBD1. The ends lost 1 base at V and 4 bases at J; junction bases unmatched: 7. This CDR3 contains 15 residues. Germline V gene data show CDR1 as GTSNPN and CDR2 as SVGIG (reference sequence). The CDR3 sequence: CAWSARDRGKYEQYF. DNA of the CDR3: TGTGCCTGGAGTGCCCGGGACAGGGGCAAGTACGAGCAGTACTTC.

V and J are TRBV4-2 and TRBJ1-5; D unclear. This CDR3 spans 15 amino acids. Deletions cut 0 bases from V and 6 bases from J, with 12 bases between. Germline assignment: CDR1 LGHNA and CDR2 YNFKEQ. The CDR3 loop is CASSQDRGGFQPQHF. The CDR3 DNA follows: TGTGCCAGCAGCCAAGATCGAGGAGGATTTCAGCCCCAGCATTTT.

This chain links TRBV6-5 with TRBJ2-3; D is ambiguous. With 0 bases removed from V and 7 bases from J, the gap between germline ends came to 11 bases. The V gene's germline CDR1 is MNHEY and CDR2 SVGAGI. The CDR3 spans 14 residues. CDR3 nucleotide sequence: TGTGCCAGCAGTTACTCGACTCTTCTCAATACGCAGTATTTT. This sequence encodes CASSYSTLLNTQYF.

This chain connects TRBV18 to TRBJ2-1, with TRBD2 matching 13 bases. From germline, CDR1 is KGHSH and CDR2 LQKENI. Unmatched junction bases numbered 7, after V lost 0 bases and J lost 8 bases. The CDR3 has 17 residues. In nucleotides, the CDR3 is TGTGCCAGCTCACCACCTCTCGGACTAGCGGGAGTCTATGAGCAGTTCTTC. Residues: CASSPPLGLAGVYEQFF.

This clone was seen more than once but under ten times. The chain links TRBV6-6 to TRBJ1-4; D is uncertain. CDR1 and CDR2 from the germline V gene are MNHNY and SVGAGI (reference sequence). This CDR3 has 12 amino acids. V lost 7 bases, J lost 8 bases, and 11 bases lay in between. The CDR3 reads CASIGTAEKLFF. In nucleotides, the CDR3 is TGTGCCAGCATTGGTACAGCAGAAAAACTGTTTTTT.

The chain has TRBV30 and TRBJ1-5; TRBD1 agrees at 7 bases. J was trimmed by 2 bases and V by 2 bases; bases with no gene match: 3. The CDR3 is made up of 14 amino acids. Looked up from germline, CDR1 is GTSNPN and CDR2 is SVGIG (reference sequence). The CDR3 loop is CAWSRTGGNQPQHF. CDR3 coding DNA: TGTGCCTGGAGTAGGACAGGCGGCAATCAGCCCCAGCATTTT.

This chain connects TRBV9 to TRBJ2-5; 8 bases line up with TRBD2. Losses at the gene ends were 4 bases for V and 4 bases for J; bases not matched to a gene: 6. The CDR3 length is 14 residues. Germline V CDR1 and CDR2: SGDLS, YYNGEE. The CDR3 bases are TGTGCCAGCAGCCCCGGGGGGGGCGGAGAGACCCAGTACTTC. Translating it yields CASSPGGGGETQYF. Combining the CDR3 with reference TRBV9 and TRBJ2-5 gives the whole variable domain DSGVTQTPKHLITATGQRVTLRCSPRSGDLSVYWYQQSLDQGLQFLIQYYNGEERAKGNILERFSAQQFPDLHSELNLSSLELGDSALYFCASSPGGGGETQYFGPGTRLLVL.

The chain couples TRBV2 to TRBJ2-3; the D gene is possibly TRBD1 (6 bases). The CDR3 runs to 15 residues. Germline CDR1 is SNHLY and CDR2 is FYNNEI. Trimming pared 5 bases from V and 0 bases from J, leaving 12 bases between. CDR3 loop: CASSTQGSSTDTQYF. The CDR3 DNA follows: TGTGCCAGCAGTACTCAGGGGTCTAGCACAGATACGCAGTATTTT. Full variable domain (remainder filled in from reference TRBV2 and TRBJ2-3): EPEVTQTPSHQVTQMGQEVILRCVPISNHLYFYWYRQILGQKVEFLVSFYNNEISEKSEIFDDQFSVERPDGSNFTLKIRSTKLEDSAMYFCASSTQGSSTDTQYFGPGTRLTVL.

Concerning this clone itself: Its ends do not fully match the called genes, so a read error is possible. V and J are TRBV9 and TRBJ2-1; no clear D. This CDR3 is 13 amino acids long. The germline V gene encodes CDR1 SGDLS and CDR2 YYNGEE. CDR3 residues: CASRVGLNNEQFF. CDR3 sequence (DNA): TGTGCCAGCAGGGTAGGGCTCAACAATGAGCAGTTCTTC.

The chain employs TRBV5-1 and TRBJ2-3; D not resolved. Germline V gives CDR1 SGHRS, CDR2 YFSETQ. This CDR3 is 14 amino acids long. With 2 bases removed from V and 0 bases from J, the gap between germline ends came to 7 bases. The CDR3 DNA sequence: TGCGCCAGCAGCTTTAGTGGTAGCACAGATACGCAGTATTTT. The encoded protein is CASSFSGSTDTQYF.

V and J are TRBV29-1 and TRBJ1-2; weak D call: TRBD1 (6 bases). The CDR3 is made up of 13 amino acids. With 0 bases removed from V and 10 bases from J, the gap between germline ends came to 15 bases. In germline, CDR1 is SQVTM, CDR2 ANQGSEA. CDR3 sequence: CSVEDRSTGFYTF. CDR3 DNA: TGCAGCGTTGAAGATCGGTCGACAGGATTCTACACCTTC.

This chain uses TRBV6-1 with TRBJ1-6; TRBD1 is a possible D gene (5 bases). The CDR3 runs to 17 residues. Trimming removed 4 bases at V and 10 bases at J, with 23 bases between. Germline assignment: CDR1 MNHNS and CDR2 SASEGT. As DNA, the CDR3 is TGTGCCAGCAGTGGTCCGCTGGGGGACTCCTTTCGGTCACCCCTCCACTTT. Its protein is CASSGPLGDSFRSPLHF.

This clone was counted a few times. The rearrangement uses TRBV7-2 and TRBJ1-5; 7 bases fit TRBD1. V gave up 4 bases and J gave up 5 bases; unmatched junction bases: 2. This CDR3 comprises 13 residues. CDR1 and CDR2 from the germline V gene are SGHTA and FQGNSA. CDR3 region: CASSSGTDQPQHF. Written as DNA, the CDR3 is TGTGCCAGCAGCTCAGGGACAGATCAGCCCCAGCATTTT.

The rearrangement links TRBV2 to TRBJ2-5; possibly TRBD1 for D (5 bases). The end of the DNA fits TRBJ2-7 better, so the J call may be wrong. Germline CDR1 reads SNHLY; CDR2 reads FYNNEI. This CDR3 is built from 15 residues. Written as DNA, the CDR3 is TGTGCCAGCAGAGCCAGGTCCGGACCAGGGTACGAGCAGTACTTC. It translates to CASRARSGPGYEQYF.

The chain is built from TRBV7-3 and TRBJ1-6; no clear D gene. The CDR3 spans 13 residues. V was pared by 5 bases and J by 0 bases, with 2 bases between. Germline V lookup: CDR1 SGHTA, CDR2 FQGTGA. In DNA form, the CDR3 reads TGTGCCAGCAGCCTCTCCTATAATTCACCCCTCCACTTT. Its translation: CASSLSYNSPLHF. The whole variable domain, remainder taken from reference TRBV7-3 and TRBJ1-6, is GAGVSQTPSNKVTEKGKYVELRCDPISGHTALYWYRQSLGQGPEFLIYFQGTGAADDSGLPNDRFFAVRPEGSVSTLKIQRTERGDSAVYLCASSLSYNSPLHFGNGTRLTVT.